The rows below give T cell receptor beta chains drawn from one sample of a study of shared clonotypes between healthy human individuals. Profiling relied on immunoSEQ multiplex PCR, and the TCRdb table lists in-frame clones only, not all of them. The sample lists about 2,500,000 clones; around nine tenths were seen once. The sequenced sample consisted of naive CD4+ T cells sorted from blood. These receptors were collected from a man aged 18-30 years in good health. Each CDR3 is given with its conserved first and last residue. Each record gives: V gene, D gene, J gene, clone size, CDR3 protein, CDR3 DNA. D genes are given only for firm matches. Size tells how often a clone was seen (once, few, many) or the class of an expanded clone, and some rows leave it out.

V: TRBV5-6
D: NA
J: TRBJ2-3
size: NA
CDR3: CASSPEVGFTDTQYF
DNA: TGTGCCAGCAGTCCCGAGGTAGGATTCACAGATACGCAGTATTTT

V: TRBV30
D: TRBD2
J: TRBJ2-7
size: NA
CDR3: CAGGRSYEQYF
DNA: TGTGCGGGGGGGAGATCCTACGAGCAGTACTTC

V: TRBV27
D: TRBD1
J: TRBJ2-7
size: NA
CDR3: CASSLGTGSYEQYF
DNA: TGTGCCAGCAGTTTAGGGACAGGCTCCTACGAGCAGTACTTC

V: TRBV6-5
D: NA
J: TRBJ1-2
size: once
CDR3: CASSYRVGGNYGYTF
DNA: TGTGCCAGCAGTTACAGGGTGGGGGGGAACTATGGCTACACCTTC

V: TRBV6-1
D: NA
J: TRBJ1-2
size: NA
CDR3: CASSELGPYGYTF
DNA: TGTGCCAGCAGTGAACTCGGACCCTATGGCTACACCTTC

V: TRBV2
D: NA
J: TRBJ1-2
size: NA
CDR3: CASRAPGVEGYTF
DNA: TGTGCCAGCAGAGCCCCCGGAGTGGAGGGCTACACCTTC

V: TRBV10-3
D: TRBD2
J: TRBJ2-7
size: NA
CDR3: CAISDERDNYEQYF
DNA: TGTGCCATCAGTGATGAGCGGGATAACTACGAGCAGTACTTC

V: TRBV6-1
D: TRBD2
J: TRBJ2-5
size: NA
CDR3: CASSGGRVAGGETQYF
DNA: TGTGCCAGCAGTGGGGGCAGGGTAGCGGGAGGGGAGACCCAGTACTTC

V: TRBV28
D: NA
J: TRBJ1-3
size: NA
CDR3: CASGGGRGGSSGNTIYF
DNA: TGTGCCAGCGGGGGAGGCAGGGGAGGATCGAGTGGAAACACCATATATTTT

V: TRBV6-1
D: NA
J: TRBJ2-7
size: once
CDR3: CASSLPSSSYEQYF
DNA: TGTGCCAGCAGCTTACCCAGTAGCTCCTACGAGCAGTACTTC

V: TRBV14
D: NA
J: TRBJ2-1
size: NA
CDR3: CASSQEILAVYNEQFF
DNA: TGTGCCAGCAGCCAAGAAATACTAGCTGTCTACAATGAGCAGTTCTTC

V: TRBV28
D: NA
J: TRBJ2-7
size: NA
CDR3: CASSRSWVHYEQYF
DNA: TGTGCCAGCAGCCGATCCTGGGTTCACTACGAGCAGTACTTC

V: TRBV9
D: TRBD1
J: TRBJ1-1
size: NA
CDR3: CASSVGGQGASAFF
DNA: TGTGCCAGCAGCGTAGGGGGACAGGGGGCTTCAGCTTTCTTT

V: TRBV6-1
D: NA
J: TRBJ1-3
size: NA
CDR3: CASSEGYGNTIYF
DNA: TGTGCCAGCAGTGAAGGCTACGGAAACACCATATATTTT

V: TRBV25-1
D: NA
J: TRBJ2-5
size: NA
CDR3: CASSEGGALETQYF
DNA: TGTGCCAGCAGTGAAGGGGGGGCATTGGAGACCCAGTACTTC

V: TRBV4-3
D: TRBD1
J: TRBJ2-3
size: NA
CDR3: CASSQAGTGGSDTQYF
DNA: TGCGCCAGCAGCCAAGCCGGGACAGGGGGCTCAGATACGCAGTATTTT

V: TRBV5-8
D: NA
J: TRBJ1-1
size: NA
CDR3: CASSLSGGLEAFF
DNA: TGTGCCAGCAGCTTGAGTGGGGGGCTGGAAGCTTTCTTT